This T cell receptor beta chain was sequenced in a study of cytomegalovirus exposure and HLA in healthy donors. The CDR3 sequence is 14 residues long. Germline V lookup: CDR1 SQVTM, CDR2 ANQGSEA. The V gene lost 7 bases and the J gene lost 0 bases, with 16 bases spanning the gap. Concerning this clone: Antigen unknown.

Study-level points and caveats: The study put some 150 TCR beta chains on its list as cytomegalovirus-associated. Reports described diagnosis of cytomegalovirus status by the classifier as highly specific and sensitive.

Libraries were prepared by immunoSEQ multiplex PCR; TCRdb keeps only in-frame clonotypes and omits some of them. The sample lists approximately 280,000 clones; 65% to 90% were seen once. The rearrangement uses TRBV29-1 and TRBJ2-7, with a weak D call TRBD2 (5 bases). The source of this sequence is a young woman in good health and CMV-seronegative. The sample was PBMCs. The DNA of the CDR3 is TGCAGCGCCCGCCGGTCGGGAATCTCCTACGAGCAGTACTTC. This encodes CSARRSGISYEQYF.